The rows below give T cell receptor beta chains drawn from one sample of a study of technical replicates of blood from a few donors. Generated by immunoSEQ multiplex PCR, the TCRdb table keeps only in-frame clones and is missing some. The table has some 70,000 clones, approximately 90% seen once. Sequenced sample: PBMCs. These receptors originate from a human donor in good health. Some clones in this sample may be carry-over from other donors' samples. The CDR3 runs from the conserved cysteine through the conserved F or W. A D gene is named only where the DNA matches it firmly.

d_call: .
j_call: TRBJ2-3
v_call: TRBV30
cdr3_nt: TGCGCCTGGAGGGTAACAGGGGCCAGCACAGATACGCAGTATTTT
cdr3_aa: CAWRVTGASTDTQYF

d_call: TRBD1
j_call: TRBJ1-2
v_call: TRBV7-9
cdr3_nt: TGTGCCAGCAGCTTAGGTACGCAGGGGGCTGCCTATGGCTACACCTTC
cdr3_aa: CASSLGTQGAAYGYTF

d_call: .
j_call: TRBJ1-1
v_call: TRBV7-2
cdr3_nt: TGTGCCAGCAGGTCTCAGGGGAACACTGAAGCTTTCTTT
cdr3_aa: CASRSQGNTEAFF

d_call: .
j_call: TRBJ2-3
v_call: TRBV4-3
cdr3_nt: TGCGCCAGCAGCCAAGTGGTCGGGGATACGCAGTATTTT
cdr3_aa: CASSQVVGDTQYF

d_call: .
j_call: TRBJ1-5
v_call: TRBV12-1
cdr3_nt: TGTGCCATCCCCCTCGATCAGCCCCAGCATTTT
cdr3_aa: CAIPLDQPQHF

d_call: .
j_call: TRBJ1-1
v_call: TRBV10-3
cdr3_nt: TGTGCCACTCACTCGAACACTGAAGCTTTCTTT
cdr3_aa: CATHSNTEAFF

d_call: .
j_call: TRBJ2-1
v_call: TRBV9
cdr3_nt: TGTGCCAGCAGCGTAGCCTACTCCTACAATGAGCAGTTCTTC
cdr3_aa: CASSVAYSYNEQFF

d_call: .
j_call: TRBJ2-1
v_call: TRBV7-8
cdr3_nt: TGTGCCAGCAGCTTAAAAGAATCCAGGGGACATGAGCAGTTCTTC
cdr3_aa: CASSLKESRGHEQFF

d_call: TRBD1
j_call: TRBJ2-3
v_call: TRBV2
cdr3_nt: TGTGCCAGCAGACCGGGACAGGGATGGGGCACAGATACGCAGTATTTT
cdr3_aa: CASRPGQGWGTDTQYF

d_call: TRBD2
j_call: TRBJ2-2
v_call: TRBV7-2
cdr3_nt: TGTGCCAGCAGCCGTAGCGGGACTAGCGTACTAGTCGGGGAGCTGTTTTTT
cdr3_aa: CASSRSGTSVLVGELFF

d_call: TRBD1
j_call: TRBJ1-4
v_call: TRBV5-4
cdr3_nt: TGTGCCAGCAGCACTGGACAGGGTGTTGGTGAAAAACTGTTTTTT
cdr3_aa: CASSTGQGVGEKLFF

d_call: TRBD1
j_call: TRBJ2-1
v_call: TRBV5-1
cdr3_nt: TGCGCCAGCAGTATCGACAGGGGAGTTGGTGGTGAGCAGTTCTTC
cdr3_aa: CASSIDRGVGGEQFF

d_call: .
j_call: TRBJ1-6
v_call: TRBV7-5
cdr3_nt: TGTGTCAGAAGACTGGACAGCGGGGGATGGATTTCACCCCTCCACTTT
cdr3_aa: CVRRLDSGGWISPLHF

d_call: .
j_call: TRBJ1-6
v_call: TRBV7-2
cdr3_nt: TGTGCCAGCAGCGCCAGCGGGACATTGATTTCACCCCTCCACTTT
cdr3_aa: CASSASGTLISPLHF

d_call: .
j_call: TRBJ1-2
v_call: TRBV5-6
cdr3_nt: TGTGCCAGCAGCTTGGACACGACAGCCTCCTATGGCTACACCTTC
cdr3_aa: CASSLDTTASYGYTF

d_call: .
j_call: TRBJ1-1
v_call: TRBV9
cdr3_nt: TGTGCCAGCAGCCAAACTGGGGAGAGCACTGAAGCTTTCTTT
cdr3_aa: CASSQTGESTEAFF